This T cell receptor (beta chain) is drawn from a study of blood T cell repertoires in COVID-19. The repertoire was sequenced with immunoSEQ multiplex PCR; TCRdb's copy has only in-frame clones and lacks some. The sample lists hundreds of thousands of clones, about nine tenths occurring once. Trimming removed 3 bases at V and 7 bases at J, with 12 bases between. The CDR3 loop spans 13 amino acids. Germline lookup yields CDR1 SNHLY and CDR2 FYNNEI. The TCR sequence derives from a woman aged 30 to 39 with active or convalescent COVID-19. The rearrangement links TRBV2 to TRBJ1-2, with no clear D. Sequenced sample: peripheral blood. This chain's CDR3 is CASSDSVLGGYTF. In nucleotides, the CDR3 is TGTGCCAGCAGTGATTCCGTCCTCGGTGGCTACACCTTC.